One and the same sample provided the 16 T cell receptor beta chains below, sequenced in a study of T cell changes during pregnancy in multiple sclerosis. Sequencing used immunoSEQ multiplex PCR; TCRdb keeps in-frame clones, though not all of them. The sample lists tens of thousands of clones; over 75% were seen once. Sequencing used peripheral blood, obtained in the first trimester of pregnancy. These receptors all come from a female donor with multiple sclerosis, enrolled in a pregnancy study.

This clone appeared once. The chain is built from TRBV9 and TRBJ2-7; 11 bases line up with TRBD2. From germline, CDR1 is SGDLS and CDR2 YYNGEE. V trimming: 3 bases; J trimming: 1 base; junction bases outside the gene matches: 6. The CDR3 is 16 residues long. The CDR3 loop reads CASSEGGLAASYEQYF. The CDR3 bases are TGTGCCAGCAGCGAGGGGGGACTAGCGGCTTCCTACGAGCAGTACTTC.

This chain links TRBV5-4 with TRBJ2-7; D possibly corresponds to TRBD1 (5 bases). The CDR3 has 13 residues. Germline V CDR1 and CDR2: SGHNT, YYREEE (reference sequence). Trimming shortened V by 5 bases and J by 6 bases, and 15 bases separated the two germline ends. CDR3 in DNA: TGTGCCAGCAGGACAGCCCCCTTCGGCGAGCAGTACTTC. This gives the protein CASRTAPFGEQYF.

This clone was recorded only once. The chain recombines TRBV30 with TRBJ1-1; D perhaps matches TRBD1 (5 bases). Per the germline V gene, CDR1 is GTSNPN and CDR2 is SVGIG (reference sequence). V shed 0 bases and J shed 4 bases, with 12 bases lying between them. The CDR3 is 14 amino acids. CDR3 loop: CAWSVHRYSTEAFF. CDR3 coding DNA: TGTGCCTGGAGTGTACACAGGTATTCCACTGAAGCTTTCTTT.

Written as DNA, the CDR3 is TGTGCCAGCAGCTTAGCGGCAGGGGGCATCGGATACGAGCAGTACTTC. This translates into CASSLAAGGIGYEQYF. This chain connects TRBV7-2 to TRBJ2-7; TRBD1 agrees at 8 bases. The junction had 8 bases not matched to a gene; V was cut back by 0 bases and J by 4 bases. The length of the CDR3 is 16 residues. Germline V gene data show CDR1 as SGHTA and CDR2 as FQGNSA.

The chain uses TRBV6-5 and TRBJ2-1; TRBD2 agrees at 10 bases. This CDR3 contains 16 residues. Trimming at V came to 2 bases and at J to 7 bases, leaving 8 bases not matched to a gene. Per germline, CDR1 MNHEY and CDR2 SVGAGI. The CDR3 region is CASSYALAGAGNEQFF. The CDR3 DNA follows: TGTGCCAGCAGTTACGCCCTAGCGGGAGCGGGGAATGAGCAGTTCTTC.

This chain links TRBV5-1 with TRBJ1-3, with 9 bases identical to TRBD1. Germline CDR1 reads SGHRS; CDR2 reads YFSETQ. Trimming took 4 bases from V and 4 from J; bases not matched to a gene: 6. The CDR3 has 15 residues. The CDR3 bases are TGCGCCAGCAGCCCACAGGGGGCGGAGGGAAACACCATATATTTT. Translating gives CASSPQGAEGNTIYF.

The gene calls are TRBV28 and TRBJ1-2; TRBD1 is a possible D gene (5 bases). Germline values: CDR1 MDHEN, CDR2 SYDVKM. Trimming pared 6 bases from V and 12 bases from J, leaving 17 bases between. CDR3 length: 12 residues. The CDR3 nucleotides read TGTGCCAGCAGGCCTTACCTGGGGGGTGACACCTTC. This codes for CASRPYLGGDTF.

The chain is built from TRBV4-2 and TRBJ2-7, with D possibly being TRBD2 (6 bases). The CDR3 contains 16 residues. Germline V gives CDR1 LGHNA, CDR2 YNFKEQ. V was clipped by 4 bases and J by 1 base, with 17 bases between them. CDR3 protein: CASSLEGTRHSYEQYF. The DNA of the CDR3 is TGTGCCAGCAGCCTCGAAGGGACTCGCCATTCCTACGAGCAGTACTTC.

The chain couples TRBV7-9 to TRBJ1-5; D not resolved. CDR1 and CDR2 (germline): SEHNR, FQNEAQ (reference sequence). CDR3 size: 16 residues. The ends were cut back, 5 bases at V and 3 bases at J, with 17 bases in the middle. As DNA, the CDR3 is TGTGCCAGCAGCGCCGCCGGCGGCGGTTACAATCAGCCCCAGCATTTT. It yields the protein CASSAAGGGYNQPQHF.

The chain couples TRBV7-9 to TRBJ1-1, with D uncertain. The germline gives CDR1 SEHNR, CDR2 FQNEAQ (reference sequence). Trimming left V 6 bases short and J 3 bases short, with 23 bases between. CDR3 length: 17 residues. In DNA, the CDR3 is TGTGCCAGCAGACAACTTGGCAGGTCCAGATGGGACACTGAAGCTTTCTTT. Its translation: CASRQLGRSRWDTEAFF.

This chain links TRBV28 with TRBJ2-3; 8 bases are a match to TRBD2. Germline V gives CDR1 MDHEN, CDR2 SYDVKM. The ends lost 6 bases at V and 5 bases at J; junction bases unmatched: 10. The CDR3 is made up of 15 amino acids. CDR3 in amino acids: CASSGGEGLVDTQYF. The CDR3 DNA reads as TGTGCCAGCAGCGGGGGGGAGGGCCTTGTAGATACGCAGTATTTT.

This sequence joins TRBV4-2 and TRBJ2-3; D gene unclear. Germline CDR1 is LGHNA and CDR2 is YNFKEQ. The CDR3 is 15 residues long. Trimming stripped 1 base from V and 2 bases from J, with 10 bases between. The CDR3 DNA is TGTGCCAGCAGCCAAGCCCAGATTACCACAGATACGCAGTATTTT. It encodes CASSQAQITTDTQYF.

This chain uses TRBV29-1 with TRBJ2-5; a possible D gene is TRBD1 (6 bases). V was shortened by 4 bases and J by 2 bases, with 11 bases between the two germline ends. The length of the CDR3 is 13 residues. Germline V lookup: CDR1 SQVTM, CDR2 ANQGSEA. The DNA for the CDR3 is TGCAGCGTTGGGGGACAACCTCAAGAGACCCAGTACTTC. It is translated as CSVGGQPQETQYF.

The V gene is TRBV10-3, the J gene TRBJ2-1, with 9 nucleotides matching TRBD2. V was clipped by 6 bases and J by 8 bases; unmatched bases: 11. CDR1 is ENHRY and CDR2 is SYGVKD in the germline V gene. The CDR3 spans 15 residues. The CDR3 here is CAIRRTSASGDEQFF. In nucleotides, the CDR3 is TGTGCCATCAGGAGGACTAGCGCAAGTGGGGATGAGCAGTTCTTC.

The rearrangement joins TRBV6-4 to TRBJ2-2; no firm D call. V lost 5 bases, J lost 2 bases, and 6 bases lay in between. Per the germline V gene, CDR1 is MRHNA and CDR2 is SNTAGT. This CDR3 has 13 amino acids. The CDR3: CASSLTNTGELFF. The CDR3 region has the DNA TGTGCCAGCAGTTTGACTAACACCGGGGAGCTGTTTTTT.

This clone appeared a single time. CDR3 loop: CASSRQGIPDTQYF. In DNA form, the CDR3 reads TGTGCCAGCAGCAGGCAGGGGATCCCAGATACGCAGTATTTT. V usage is TRBV5-6 and J usage is TRBJ2-3; D possibly corresponds to TRBD1 (6 bases). Per the germline V gene, CDR1 is SGHDT and CDR2 is YYEEEE. The CDR3 length is 14 residues. V lost 4 bases and J lost 4, with 13 bases in between. The full variable domain, in which reference TRBV5-6 and TRBJ2-3 provide the parts outside the CDR3, is DAGVTQSPTHLIKTRGQQVTLRCSPKSGHDTVSWYQQALGQGPQFIFQYYEEEERQRGNFPDRFSGHQFPNYSSELNVNALLLGDSALYLCASSRQGIPDTQYFGPGTRLTVL.